The 21 T cell receptor beta chains presented below share a single source sample, sequenced in a study of blood T cell repertoires in COVID-19 (TCRdb year 2020). Library generation was performed with the immunoSEQ multiplex PCR assay. TCRdb retrieved this table from immuneACCESS and kept in-frame rearrangements only. Not all clones are present; in checked studies, unresolved V genes account for under half, and no reason is known for the remainder. In all, the sample holds 75,000 to 100,000 clones, and about 89% of those were seen once. Less than 20% of the sample comes from the top ten. Sequenced: peripheral blood. Source of these receptors: a human donor in a cohort sampled during active COVID-19.

This clone was picked up many times. The chain joins TRBV19 to TRBJ2-2, with 7 bases matching TRBD2. CDR3 length: 15 residues. The J segment lost 7 bases and the V segment lost 3 bases, leaving 8 bases of the junction unmatched. Germline CDR1 is LNHDA and CDR2 is SQIVND (reference sequence). For the CDR3, the DNA is TGTGCCAGTAGTATTAACGGGAGGATGAACGGGGAGCTGTTTTTT. Translation: CASSINGRMNGELFF.

DNA for the CDR3: TGTGCCAGCAGCCCCTTCGGCGGGGCTACCTACAATGAGCAGTTCTTC. Translated: CASSPFGGATYNEQFF. The chain links TRBV7-2 to TRBJ2-1, with D tentatively TRBD2 (6 bases). CDR3 size: 16 residues. Germline CDR1 reads SGHTA; CDR2 reads FQGNSA. V gave up 5 bases and J gave up 2 bases, with 16 bases separating them.

This clone was observed a single time. The V call is TRBV7-9, the J call TRBJ2-3; TRBD2 matches at 7 bases. The CDR3 totals 15 residues. Per germline, CDR1 SEHNR and CDR2 FQNEAQ (reference sequence). The junction had 10 bases not matched to a gene; V was cut back by 5 bases and J by 5 bases. CDR3 sequence: CASSPWREMVDTQYF. In nucleotides, the CDR3 is TGTGCCAGCAGCCCCTGGCGGGAGATGGTAGATACGCAGTATTTT.

This chain joins TRBV7-3 and TRBJ2-7; TRBD2 matches 15 bases. V gave up 2 bases and J gave up 2 bases; unmatched junction bases: 7. Germline-derived CDR1 and CDR2 are SGHTA and FQGTGA. This CDR3 comprises 18 residues. CDR3 bases: TGTGCCAGCAGCTTATCGGGACTAGCGGGAGGAAAACCCTACGAGCAGTACTTC. This translates into CASSLSGLAGGKPYEQYF.

V is TRBV10-3 and J is TRBJ2-5, with 9 bases fitting TRBD1. With V trimmed by 3 bases and J by 5 bases, 7 bases remained unmatched. This CDR3 is built from 15 residues. Germline CDR1 is ENHRY and CDR2 is SYGVKD. In DNA form, the CDR3 reads TGTGCCATCAGTGATCAGGACAGGGGAGGGGAGACCCAGTACTTC. It yields the protein CAISDQDRGGETQYF.

This clone was seen only once. The J gene is TRBJ2-7, the V gene TRBV29-1; D gene uncertain. V was pared by 4 bases and J by 6 bases, with 16 bases between. The CDR3 sequence is 13 residues long. Germline assignment: CDR1 SQVTM and CDR2 ANQGSEA. The CDR3 loop reads CSVAPTVLTEQYF. The CDR3, as DNA: TGCAGCGTTGCCCCTACAGTTTTAACCGAGCAGTACTTC.

In its sample, this clone was seen a few times. The rearrangement joins TRBV6-6 to TRBJ2-2; TRBD1 matches 9 bases. Germline assignment: CDR1 MNHNY and CDR2 SVGAGI (reference sequence). The V segment lost 5 bases and the J segment 1 base; nucleotides outside the gene matches: 5. The CDR3 consists of 16 residues. CDR3 amino acids: CASSPQGQGNTGELFF. The DNA of the CDR3 is TGTGCCAGCAGTCCTCAGGGACAGGGGAACACCGGGGAGCTGTTTTTT.

This chain links TRBV18 with TRBJ2-7; the match to TRBD2 covers 10 bases. J gave up 2 bases and V 3 bases, and 4 bases lay outside the gene matches. Germline V gene data show CDR1 as KGHSH and CDR2 as LQKENI. The CDR3 runs to 15 residues. The CDR3 is CASSPGLARTYEQYF. The DNA for the CDR3 is TGTGCCAGCTCACCGGGACTAGCGCGTACCTACGAGCAGTACTTC.

The rearrangement links TRBV28 to TRBJ2-7, with 7 bases aligning to TRBD1. V lost 5 bases to trimming and J lost 7 bases; unmatched junction nucleotides: 5. The CDR3 runs to 12 residues. Per the germline V gene, CDR1 is MDHEN and CDR2 is SYDVKM. The CDR3 bases are TGTGCCAGCAGTCGGACAGGCCTAGAGCAGTACTTC. Residues: CASSRTGLEQYF.

This clone was recorded once. V and J are TRBV5-1 and TRBJ2-1; a weak D match, TRBD2 (6 bases). The CDR3 is 18 residues long. Germline CDR1 reads SGHRS; CDR2 reads YFSETQ. Trimming pared 0 bases from V and 0 bases from J, leaving 16 bases between. The DNA of the CDR3 is TGCGCCAGCAGCTTGGATATCCCGGGAGTAAGCTCCTACAATGAGCAGTTCTTC. Its protein is CASSLDIPGVSSYNEQFF.

Comment on this clone: A junction end diverges from the germline sequence, so it may reflect a read error. The genes are TRBV6-5 and TRBJ1-1; D may be TRBD1 (6 bases). The germline V gene has CDR1 MNHEY and CDR2 SVGAGI. The CDR3 consists of 14 residues. CDR3 in DNA: TGTGCCAGCACCGAGGGGGGGTTGAAGACTGAAGCTTTCTTT. Translated, it gives CASTEGGLKTEAFF.

The rearrangement links TRBV19 to TRBJ2-1; 8 positions agree with TRBD1. This CDR3 region has 16 residues. The germline CDR1 and CDR2 sequences are LNHDA and SQIVND (reference sequence). V gave up 7 bases and J gave up 6 bases; unmatched junction bases: 14. CDR3 nucleotides: TGTGCCAGTACCACCAAGTGGGGACAGGTCGGCAATGAGCAGTTCTTC. Its translation is CASTTKWGQVGNEQFF.

J is TRBJ2-7 and V is TRBV28; no clear D. V shed 5 bases and J shed 7 bases, with 15 bases lying between them. Germline-derived CDR1 and CDR2 are MDHEN and SYDVKM. The CDR3 is 13 residues long. The CDR3 protein is CASSPRPVEEQYF. In nucleotides, the CDR3 is TGTGCCAGCAGTCCGAGGCCAGTGGAGGAGCAGTACTTC.

V and J are TRBV5-4 and TRBJ2-7, with D possibly TRBD2 on 6 matching bases. From germline, CDR1 is SGHNT and CDR2 YYREEE (reference sequence). The CDR3 loop spans 13 amino acids. V lost 1 base and J 4 bases, leaving 9 bases between the germline ends. CDR3 sequence (DNA): TGTGCCAGCAGCTTGTACGGGACTTACGAGCAGTACTTC. It specifies CASSLYGTYEQYF.

The V and J genes are TRBV10-1 and TRBJ2-2, with D hard to call. Germline CDR1 and CDR2: WNHNN and SYGVQD (reference sequence). V gave up 6 bases and J gave up 4 bases, with 6 bases separating them. This CDR3 is built from 12 residues. The CDR3 nucleotides read TGCGCCAGCAGCCAATGCACCGGGGAGCTGTTTTTT. It translates to CASSQCTGELFF.

The chain is built from TRBV9 and TRBJ2-2; the D is unclear. The V end lost 7 bases, the J end lost 0 bases, and 7 bases lay between the germline ends. CDR3 length equals 13 residues. Germline V gene sequence: CDR1 SGDLS, CDR2 YYNGEE. The CDR3 region has the DNA TGTGCCAGCTGTAATACGAACACCGGGGAGCTGTTTTTT. Protein sequence: CASCNTNTGELFF.

The chain carries TRBV5-4 and TRBJ1-2; D possibly corresponds to TRBD1 (5 bases). Trimming pared 1 base from V and 4 bases from J, leaving 8 bases between. This CDR3 has 13 amino acids. Per the germline V gene, CDR1 is SGHNT and CDR2 is YYREEE (reference sequence). CDR3 in DNA: TGTGCCAGCAGCTTGCCAGGGATCTATGGCTACACCTTC. This sequence encodes CASSLPGIYGYTF.

The table lists this clone with a count of one. The genes are TRBV4-1 and TRBJ2-7, with 8 bases that match TRBD1. The V gene end was trimmed by 0 bases and the J gene end by 2 bases; junction bases not matched to a gene: 24. The CDR3 is made up of 22 amino acids. CDR1 is MGHRA and CDR2 is YSYEKL in the germline V gene. The CDR3 protein is CASSQDASFRTGSPRITYEQYF. In DNA, the CDR3 is TGCGCCAGCAGCCAAGACGCTTCGTTTAGGACAGGGTCTCCCAGAATAACCTACGAGCAGTACTTC.

This clone was picked up a small number of times. The J gene is TRBJ2-2, the V gene TRBV9; 12 bases line up with TRBD2. The V segment lost 5 bases and the J segment 5 bases; nucleotides outside the gene matches: 4. The CDR3 spans 15 residues. In germline, CDR1 is SGDLS, CDR2 YYNGEE. The chain's CDR3 is CASRPGLAGTGELFF. In DNA, the CDR3 is TGTGCCAGCAGGCCGGGACTAGCGGGTACCGGGGAGCTGTTTTTT. Full variable domain (remainder filled in from reference TRBV9 and TRBJ2-2): DSGVTQTPKHLITATGQRVTLRCSPRSGDLSVYWYQQSLDQGLQFLIQYYNGEERAKGNILERFSAQQFPDLHSELNLSSLELGDSALYFCASRPGLAGTGELFFGEGSRLTVL.

This chain links TRBV28 with TRBJ2-5; 9 bases fit TRBD2. Germline assignment: CDR1 MDHEN and CDR2 SYDVKM. V lost 7 bases to trimming and J lost 5 bases; unmatched junction nucleotides: 5. This CDR3 has 13 residues. CDR3: CASKTSGRETQYF. The CDR3 DNA is TGTGCCAGCAAAACCAGCGGGAGGGAGACCCAGTACTTC.

The genes are TRBV11-3 and TRBJ2-7; 9 bases align to TRBD1. V was clipped by 5 bases and J by 3 bases; unmatched bases: 2. The CDR3 spans 13 residues. The germline V gene encodes CDR1 SGHNT and CDR2 YENEEA. The CDR3 loop is CASSEGQGYEQYF. The CDR3 bases are TGTGCCAGCAGCGAGGGACAGGGCTACGAGCAGTACTTC.